This T cell receptor (beta chain) was identified during a study of blood T cells in healthy people across ages. Study overall: Template-switching capture recovered about one barcoded beta molecule per two T cells.

There are 13 residues in the CDR3. From germline, CDR1 is DFQATT and CDR2 SNEGSKA (reference sequence). Alongside a J-beta primer mix, a sample-barcoded 5' primer served in a second PCR lasting about 7 to 11 cycles. TCRdb reprocessed the 5' RACE reads with MiXCR, giving one entry per CDR3 protein. Here the sample spans 580,000 or so distinct CDR3 sequences, 45% to 55% being singletons. The sequence came from a man older than 75 in good health. Sequences were obtained from blood. The chain carries TRBV20-1 and TRBJ2-7, with a weak D call TRBD2 (6 bases). With the DNA end fitting TRBJ2-5 better, the J assignment may be wrong. The CDR3 DNA reads TGCAGTGCTATGGCGGGGAGCTTTGGGACCCAGTACTTC. Its translation: CSAMAGSFGTQYF.